What follows are 14 T cell receptor beta chains derived from one specimen sequenced in a study of cytomegalovirus exposure and HLA in healthy donors (dated by TCRdb to about 2017). Libraries came from the immunoSEQ multiplex PCR assay. For the multiplex PCR, a mixture combining 60 forward primers for TCR Vbeta segments and 13 reverse primers for TCR Jbeta segments was used. The source is immuneACCESS, and TCRdb retained only in-frame sequences with V and J called. Part of the clones is not carried over; for the studies checked, unresolved V genes explain less than half of this, and the remainder is unexplained. This sample gives approximately 74,000 clones in total; about four fifths of them show up just once. 2.5% to 3% of the sample belongs to the ten largest clones. Specimen: PBMCs. These TCRs come from a woman in her twenties or thirties in good health and CMV-seronegative.

The chain employs TRBV7-2 and TRBJ2-7, with 7 bases that match TRBD2. The CDR3 loop spans 15 amino acids. Germline trimming cut 3 bases from V and 0 bases from J; bases unmatched to any gene: 5. Germline CDR1 reads SGHTA; CDR2 reads FQGNSA. The CDR3 is CASSLEGEGSYEQYF. The CDR3 DNA reads as TGTGCCAGCAGCTTGGAAGGGGAGGGCTCCTACGAGCAGTACTTC.

The chain carries TRBV5-1 and TRBJ2-1; tentative D call: TRBD1 (5 bases). CDR1 is SGHRS, CDR2 YFSETQ, per germline. V was cut by 0 bases and J by 1 base, with 14 bases left in between. CDR3 length equals 17 residues. As DNA, the CDR3 is TGCGCCAGCAGCTTGGTCAGGGCAGGGTCTTCCTACAATGAGCAGTTCTTC. Its translation is CASSLVRAGSSYNEQFF.

This chain uses TRBV11-2 with TRBJ2-5; 8 bases are a match to TRBD2. The CDR3 spans 15 residues. Trimming removed 3 bases from V and 4 bases from J; junction bases left unmatched: 7. Germline V gene data show CDR1 as SGHAT and CDR2 as FQNNGV. CDR3 in DNA: TGTGCCAGCAGCTTCAGCGGGGGAAATGGAGAGACCCAGTACTTC. It encodes CASSFSGGNGETQYF.

V is TRBV20-1 and J is TRBJ2-7; a possible D gene is TRBD2 (5 bases). Trimming removed 5 bases from V and 5 bases from J, with 10 bases in between. This CDR3 has 11 amino acids. Germline V gene sequence: CDR1 DFQATT, CDR2 SNEGSKA (reference sequence). In nucleotides, the CDR3 is TGCAGTGCTGGGCGGGTGGACGAGCAGTACTTC. Its protein product is CSAGRVDEQYF.

This chain joins TRBV5-1 and TRBJ1-2, with D maybe TRBD1 (5 bases). CDR1 and CDR2 from the germline V gene are SGHRS and YFSETQ. V was clipped by 2 bases and J by 6 bases, with 17 bases between them. The CDR3 spans 15 residues. The CDR3 nucleotides read TGCGCCAGCAGCTTAAGGGCAGGGCAGGCGAATGGCTACACCTTC. Translated: CASSLRAGQANGYTF.

The chain employs TRBV28 and TRBJ1-2; 9 nucleotides match TRBD1. Per germline, CDR1 MDHEN and CDR2 SYDVKM. This CDR3 spans 16 amino acids. Trimming at V came to 6 bases and at J to 4 bases, leaving 12 bases not matched to a gene. The CDR3 nucleotides are TGTGCCAGCAGCCACTCCTCCGGGACAGGGTTCTATGGCTACACCTTC. The encoded protein is CASSHSSGTGFYGYTF.

The V gene is TRBV5-1, the J gene TRBJ1-2, with TRBD1 identical over 9 bases. Trimming removed 0 bases from V and 10 bases from J; junction bases left unmatched: 7. CDR3 size: 14 residues. Germline lookup yields CDR1 SGHRS and CDR2 YFSETQ. The CDR3 DNA reads TGCGCCAGCAGCTTGGTACGGGACAGGGAGGACTACACCTTC. Translated, it gives CASSLVRDREDYTF.

This chain uses TRBV9 with TRBJ1-1; 10 bases align to TRBD1. The CDR3 is made up of 15 amino acids. Per the germline V gene, CDR1 is SGDLS and CDR2 is YYNGEE. Unmatched junction bases numbered 10, after V lost 4 bases and J lost 7 bases. This CDR3 is CASSLTGTGVDEAFF. The CDR3 coding sequence is TGTGCCAGCAGCCTTACCGGGACAGGGGTGGATGAAGCTTTCTTT.

This chain links TRBV7-2 with TRBJ2-7; 9 bases are a match to TRBD1. Trimming took 5 bases from V and 4 from J; bases not matched to a gene: 3. Germline assignment: CDR1 SGHTA and CDR2 FQGNSA. The CDR3 consists of 13 residues. CDR3 coding DNA: TGTGCCAGCAGCCGAGGGACAGGGTACGAGCAGTACTTC. Translation gives CASSRGTGYEQYF.

The chain employs TRBV9 and TRBJ2-1; 9 nucleotides agree with TRBD1. The germline gives CDR1 SGDLS, CDR2 YYNGEE. V shed 4 bases, J shed 4 bases, and the junction held 9 bases outside the gene matches. The CDR3 extends over 16 amino acids. The CDR3 DNA reads TGTGCCAGCAGCCCCCAAGGGACAGGGAAATACAATGAGCAGTTCTTC. Its protein is CASSPQGTGKYNEQFF.

This clone was detected only a few times. The J gene is TRBJ1-5, the V gene TRBV19; TRBD1 matches 7 bases. J was trimmed by 5 bases and V by 5 bases; bases with no gene match: 3. The CDR3 totals 13 residues. The germline V gene has CDR1 LNHDA and CDR2 SQIVND (reference sequence). In DNA form, the CDR3 reads TGTGCCAGTAGTCGACAGGGAGATCAGCCCCAGCATTTT. Translating gives CASSRQGDQPQHF.

The J gene is TRBJ2-2, the V gene TRBV4-1; D possibly corresponds to TRBD2 (6 bases). Per germline, CDR1 MGHRA and CDR2 YSYEKL. The CDR3 is 16 amino acids. V was shortened by 3 bases and J by 0 bases, with 11 bases between the two germline ends. Written as DNA, the CDR3 is TGCGCCAGCAGCCATAGGAGGGGAACGAACACCGGGGAGCTGTTTTTT. It is translated as CASSHRRGTNTGELFF.

This chain joins TRBV4-3 and TRBJ1-2; possible D gene TRBD1, 6 bases. The V gene's germline CDR1 is LGHNA and CDR2 YSLEER. Trimming took off 0 bases at V and 8 bases at J, with 13 bases between the two ends. CDR3 length equals 14 residues. In nucleotides, the CDR3 is TGCGCCAGCAGCCAAGATATGGGGGCCTTGGGCTACACCTTC. Residues: CASSQDMGALGYTF.

The rearrangement joins TRBV19 to TRBJ1-4; TRBD1 is a possible D gene (5 bases). The CDR3 is 14 amino acids. V gave up 7 bases and J gave up 3 bases, with 12 bases separating them. CDR1 and CDR2 from the germline V gene are LNHDA and SQIVND (reference sequence). As DNA, the CDR3 is TGTGCCAGTACCCCGACAGTAGCTAATGAAAAACTGTTTTTT. Translation gives CASTPTVANEKLFF.